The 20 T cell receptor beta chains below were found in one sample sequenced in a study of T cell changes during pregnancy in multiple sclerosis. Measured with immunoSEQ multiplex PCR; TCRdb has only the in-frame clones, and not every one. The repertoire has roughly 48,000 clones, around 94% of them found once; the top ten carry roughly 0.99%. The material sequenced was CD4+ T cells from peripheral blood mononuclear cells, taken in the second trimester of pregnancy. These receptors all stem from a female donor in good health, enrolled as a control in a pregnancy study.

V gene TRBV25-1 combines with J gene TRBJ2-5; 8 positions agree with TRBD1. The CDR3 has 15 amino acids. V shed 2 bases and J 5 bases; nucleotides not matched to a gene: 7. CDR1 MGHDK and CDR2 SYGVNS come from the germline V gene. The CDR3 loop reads CASSESDRGGETQYF. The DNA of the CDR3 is TGTGCCAGCAGTGAAAGCGACAGGGGAGGTGAGACCCAGTACTTC.

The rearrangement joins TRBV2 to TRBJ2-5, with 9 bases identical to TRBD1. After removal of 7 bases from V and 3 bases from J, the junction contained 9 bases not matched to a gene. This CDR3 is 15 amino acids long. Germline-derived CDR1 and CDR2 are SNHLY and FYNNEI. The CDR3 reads CASNLERTGEETQYF. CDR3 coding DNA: TGTGCCAGCAATCTGGAACGGACAGGGGAAGAGACCCAGTACTTC.

The CDR3 here is CASGWASSGYGYTF. The CDR3 DNA reads as TGCGCCAGCGGGTGGGCCAGTTCCGGATATGGCTACACCTTC. The J gene is TRBJ1-2, the V gene TRBV23-1; D not certain. TRBV23-1 is an open reading frame whose function is uncertain. CDR3 size: 14 residues. V was shortened by 8 bases and J by 5 bases, with 18 bases between the two germline ends.

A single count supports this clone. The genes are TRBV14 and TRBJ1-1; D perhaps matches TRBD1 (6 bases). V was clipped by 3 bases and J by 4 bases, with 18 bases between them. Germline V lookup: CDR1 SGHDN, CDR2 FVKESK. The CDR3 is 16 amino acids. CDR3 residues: CASSQGLGAVSTEAFF. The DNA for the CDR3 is TGTGCCAGCAGCCAGGGCCTGGGGGCGGTCTCCACTGAAGCTTTCTTT. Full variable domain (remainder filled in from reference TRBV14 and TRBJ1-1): EAGVTQFPSHSVIEKGQTVTLRCDPISGHDNLYWYRRVMGKEIKFLLHFVKESKQDESGMPNNRFLAERTGGTYSTLKVQPAELEDSGVYFCASSQGLGAVSTEAFFGQGTRLTVV.

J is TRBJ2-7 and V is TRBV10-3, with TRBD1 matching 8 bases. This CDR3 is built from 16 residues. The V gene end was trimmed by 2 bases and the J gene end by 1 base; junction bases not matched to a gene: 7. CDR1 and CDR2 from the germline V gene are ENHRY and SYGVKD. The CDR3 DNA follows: TGTGCCATCAGTGAGCAATGGACAGGGAATTCCTACGAGCAGTACTTC. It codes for CAISEQWTGNSYEQYF.

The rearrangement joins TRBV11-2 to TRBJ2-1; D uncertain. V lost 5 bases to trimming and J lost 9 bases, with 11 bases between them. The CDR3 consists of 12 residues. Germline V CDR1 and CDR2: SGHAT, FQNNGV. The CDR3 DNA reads TGTGCCAGCAGCCGAGTTCGGAGTGAGCAGTTCTTC. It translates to CASSRVRSEQFF. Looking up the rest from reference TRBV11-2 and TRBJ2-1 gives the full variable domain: EAGVAQSPRYKIIEKRQSVAFWCNPISGHATLYWYQQILGQGPKLLIQFQNNGVVDDSQLPKDRFSAERLKGVDSTLKIQPAKLEDSAVYLCASSRVRSEQFFGPGTRLTVL.

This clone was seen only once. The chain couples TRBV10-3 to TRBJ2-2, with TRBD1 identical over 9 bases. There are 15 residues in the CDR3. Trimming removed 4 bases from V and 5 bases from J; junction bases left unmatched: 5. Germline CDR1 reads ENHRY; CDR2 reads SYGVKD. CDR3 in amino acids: CAISVGQGNTGELFF. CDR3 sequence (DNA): TGTGCCATCAGTGTAGGACAGGGGAATACCGGGGAGCTGTTTTTT.

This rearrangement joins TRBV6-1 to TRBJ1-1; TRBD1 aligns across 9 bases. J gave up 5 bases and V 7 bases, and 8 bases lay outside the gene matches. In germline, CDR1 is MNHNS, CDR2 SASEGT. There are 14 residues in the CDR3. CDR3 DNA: TGTGCCAGCAAAAGGACAGGGGAAGGAACTGAAGCTTTCTTT. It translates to CASKRTGEGTEAFF.

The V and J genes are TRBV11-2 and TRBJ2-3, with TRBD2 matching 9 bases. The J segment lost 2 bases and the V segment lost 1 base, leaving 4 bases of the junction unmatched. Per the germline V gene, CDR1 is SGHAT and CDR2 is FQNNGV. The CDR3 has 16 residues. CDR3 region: CASSLVAGDPTDTQYF. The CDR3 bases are TGTGCCAGCAGCTTAGTAGCGGGGGACCCCACAGATACGCAGTATTTT.

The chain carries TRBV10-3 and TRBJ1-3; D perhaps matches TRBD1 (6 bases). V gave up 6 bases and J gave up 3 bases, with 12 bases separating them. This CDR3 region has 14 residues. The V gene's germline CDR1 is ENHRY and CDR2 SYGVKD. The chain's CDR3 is CAIRARDNGNTIYF. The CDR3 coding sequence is TGTGCCATCAGAGCTAGGGACAATGGAAACACCATATATTTT.

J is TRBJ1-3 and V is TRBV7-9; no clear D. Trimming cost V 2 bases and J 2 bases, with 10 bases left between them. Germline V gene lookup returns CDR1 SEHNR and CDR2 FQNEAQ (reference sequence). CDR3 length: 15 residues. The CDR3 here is CASSLPSVTGNTIYF. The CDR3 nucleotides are TGTGCCAGCAGCTTACCGTCGGTAACTGGAAACACCATATATTTT.

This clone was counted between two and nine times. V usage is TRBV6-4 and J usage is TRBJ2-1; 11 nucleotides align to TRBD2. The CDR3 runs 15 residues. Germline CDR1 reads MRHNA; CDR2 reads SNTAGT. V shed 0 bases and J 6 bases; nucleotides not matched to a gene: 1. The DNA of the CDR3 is TGTGCCAGCAGTGACTCTAGCGGGGGGGCCAATGAGCAGTTCTTC. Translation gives CASSDSSGGANEQFF.

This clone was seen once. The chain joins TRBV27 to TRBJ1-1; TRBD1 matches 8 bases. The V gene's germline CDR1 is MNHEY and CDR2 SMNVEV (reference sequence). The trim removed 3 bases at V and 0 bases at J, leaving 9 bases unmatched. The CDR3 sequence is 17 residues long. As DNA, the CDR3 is TGTGCCAGCAGTTTCTCTTCCAGGGGGCGAATGAACACTGAAGCTTTCTTT. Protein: CASSFSSRGRMNTEAFF.

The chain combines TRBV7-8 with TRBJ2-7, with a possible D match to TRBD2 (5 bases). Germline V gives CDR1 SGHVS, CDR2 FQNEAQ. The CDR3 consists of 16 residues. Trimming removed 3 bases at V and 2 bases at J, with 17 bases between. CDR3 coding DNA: TGTGCCAGCAGCTTCCCCGGAGGCAGCGGTACCTACGAGCAGTACTTC. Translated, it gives CASSFPGGSGTYEQYF.

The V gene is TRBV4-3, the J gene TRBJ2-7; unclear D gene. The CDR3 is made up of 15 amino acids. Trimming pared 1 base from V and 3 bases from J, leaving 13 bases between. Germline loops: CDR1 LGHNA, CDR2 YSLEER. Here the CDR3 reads CASSQGYLVGYEQYF. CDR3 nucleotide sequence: TGCGCCAGCAGCCAAGGCTACCTAGTGGGCTACGAGCAGTACTTC.

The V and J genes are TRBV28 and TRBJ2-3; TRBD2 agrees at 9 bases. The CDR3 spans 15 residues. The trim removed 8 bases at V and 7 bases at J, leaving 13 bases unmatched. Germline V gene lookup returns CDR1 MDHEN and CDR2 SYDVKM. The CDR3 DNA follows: TGTGCCAGCGTAACATCGCGGGAGGGTAGGAATACGCAGTATTTT. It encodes CASVTSREGRNTQYF.

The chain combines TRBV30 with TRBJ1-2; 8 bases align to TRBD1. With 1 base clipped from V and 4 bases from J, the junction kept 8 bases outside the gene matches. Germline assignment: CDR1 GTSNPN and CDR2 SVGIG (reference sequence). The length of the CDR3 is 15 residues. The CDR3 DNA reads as TGTGCCTGGAGTGCCCGGACAGGGATAAGCTATGGCTACACCTTC. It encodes CAWSARTGISYGYTF.

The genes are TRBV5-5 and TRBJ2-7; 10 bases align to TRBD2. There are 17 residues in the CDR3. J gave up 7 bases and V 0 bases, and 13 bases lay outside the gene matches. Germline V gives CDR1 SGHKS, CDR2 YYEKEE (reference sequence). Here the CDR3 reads CASSLGSGRGLTEEQYF. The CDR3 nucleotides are TGTGCCAGCAGCTTGGGAAGCGGGAGGGGACTTACGGAGGAGCAGTACTTC.

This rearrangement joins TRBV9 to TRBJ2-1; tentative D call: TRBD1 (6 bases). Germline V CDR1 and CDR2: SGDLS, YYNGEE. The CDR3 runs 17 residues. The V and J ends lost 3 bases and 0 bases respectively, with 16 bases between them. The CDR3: CASSALLGQSSYNEQFF. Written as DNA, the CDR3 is TGTGCCAGCAGCGCATTGCTAGGACAGAGCTCCTACAATGAGCAGTTCTTC.

The CDR3 sequence is CASSYSGTEQAQYF. The DNA of the CDR3 is TGTGCCAGCAGTTACTCCGGGACTGAGCAGGCCCAGTACTTC. The gene calls are TRBV6-5 and TRBJ2-5, with a possible D match to TRBD2 (6 bases). The germline V gene encodes CDR1 MNHEY and CDR2 SVGAGI. This CDR3 region has 14 residues. Trimming left V 0 bases short and J 9 bases short, with 14 bases between.